Shown below are 27 T cell receptor beta chains from a single sample sequenced in a study of blood T cell repertoires in COVID-19. Profiled with immunoSEQ multiplex PCR; TCRdb holds only in-frame clones, not every one. Seen here are 60,000 to 65,000 clones, around 80% observed once, and the top ten hold under 7%. The sequenced sample was peripheral blood. These receptors all stem from a human donor in a cohort sampled during active COVID-19.

This clone appeared once. V gene TRBV6-2 or TRBV6-3 combines with J gene TRBJ2-5; D is possibly TRBD1 (6 bases). CDR1 MNHEY and CDR2 SVGEGT come from the germline V gene. The V and J ends lost 2 bases and 1 base respectively, with 14 bases between them. This CDR3 has 16 amino acids. For the CDR3, the DNA is TGTGCCAGCAGTTACGCGGACAGCAGTCGCCAAGAGACCCAGTACTTC. Translation gives CASSYADSSRQETQYF.

The J gene is TRBJ2-3, the V gene TRBV5-1; D possibly corresponds to TRBD2 (5 bases). The CDR3 contains 16 residues. In germline, CDR1 is SGHRS, CDR2 YFSETQ. V lost 4 bases and J 4 bases, leaving 19 bases between the germline ends. The CDR3 DNA is TGCGCCAGCAGCCCGTCCCCGGGAACTGTGGCAGATACGCAGTATTTT. Translation gives CASSPSPGTVADTQYF.

The rearrangement uses TRBV3-1 (or the pseudogene TRBV3-2) and TRBJ1-5; tentatively, D is TRBD1 (5 bases). Trimming pared 3 bases from V and 0 bases from J, leaving 9 bases between. CDR3 length: 15 amino acids. In germline, CDR1 is LGHDT, CDR2 YNNKEL (reference sequence). DNA of the CDR3: TGTGCCAGCAGCCAGGGGACTCATAGCAATCAGCCCCAGCATTTT. Protein sequence: CASSQGTHSNQPQHF.

The chain carries TRBV19 and TRBJ2-2; perhaps TRBD2 as D (5 bases). The CDR3 covers 15 residues. V was pared by 6 bases and J by 2 bases, with 13 bases between. Germline CDR1 LNHDA, CDR2 SQIVND (reference sequence). The CDR3 coding sequence is TGTGCCAGTAGAACCACGGGAACCAACACCGGGGAGCTGTTTTTT. Amino acid sequence: CASRTTGTNTGELFF.

This chain joins TRBV3-1 (or the pseudogene TRBV3-2) and TRBJ2-3; 16 bases fit TRBD2. The CDR3 totals 19 residues. Germline V gives CDR1 LGHDT, CDR2 YNNKEL (reference sequence). The V gene end was trimmed by 4 bases and the J gene end by 0 bases; junction bases not matched to a gene: 7. CDR3 in amino acids: CASSLTRGLAGGSTDTQYF. For the CDR3, the DNA is TGTGCCAGCAGCCTGACGAGGGGACTAGCGGGGGGGAGCACAGATACGCAGTATTTT.

This clone came up a few times. This chain links TRBV9 with TRBJ2-5; D gene ambiguous. The germline CDR1 and CDR2 sequences are SGDLS and YYNGEE. The V end was cut by 0 bases, the J end by 4 bases, with 10 bases between. The CDR3 spans 14 residues. The CDR3 sequence: CASSVGPSGETQYF. The CDR3 DNA reads as TGTGCCAGCAGCGTAGGCCCCTCCGGAGAGACCCAGTACTTC.

The CDR3 spells CSGRERQGADTQYF. CDR3 DNA sequence: TGCAGCGGGCGTGAACGACAGGGGGCGGATACGCAGTATTTT. The rearrangement links TRBV29-1 to TRBJ2-3; 10 bases agree with TRBD1. This CDR3 spans 14 amino acids. With V trimmed by 7 bases and J by 6 bases, 10 bases remained unmatched. Germline V CDR1 and CDR2: SQVTM, ANQGSEA.

The chain couples TRBV18 to TRBJ2-3, with 12 bases that match TRBD1. Germline values: CDR1 KGHSH, CDR2 LQKENI. V shed 6 bases and J 5 bases; nucleotides not matched to a gene: 12. The length of the CDR3 is 17 residues. DNA of the CDR3: TGTGCCAGCTCCCAACACCGCGGGACAGGGGGCGGAGATACGCAGTATTTT. Translating gives CASSQHRGTGGGDTQYF.

V and J are TRBV27 and TRBJ2-1, with 10 bases lining up with TRBD2. Germline assignment: CDR1 MNHEY and CDR2 SMNVEV (reference sequence). The CDR3 spans 15 residues. V was pared by 3 bases and J by 5 bases, with 4 bases of the junction left unmatched. The CDR3 protein is CASSFTGLANNEQFF. The CDR3 DNA sequence: TGTGCCAGCAGTTTCACGGGACTAGCGAACAATGAGCAGTTCTTC.

V usage is TRBV2 and J usage is TRBJ1-1, with unresolved D. The CDR3 length is 15 residues. V shed 7 bases and J shed 0 bases, with 15 bases lying between them. Germline-derived CDR1 and CDR2 are SNHLY and FYNNEI. CDR3 coding DNA: TGTGCCAGCACCACAACCCCGGGAGTGAACACTGAAGCTTTCTTT. Amino acid sequence: CASTTTPGVNTEAFF.

This clone qualifies as medium-sized. This chain connects TRBV6-5 to TRBJ1-5; TRBD1 aligns across 10 bases. Germline values: CDR1 MNHEY, CDR2 SVGAGI. With 4 bases clipped from V and 4 bases from J, the junction kept 1 base outside the gene matches. The CDR3 runs to 14 residues. The CDR3 coding sequence is TGTGCCAGCAGTTGGACAGGGGGTAATCAGCCCCAGCATTTT. Protein: CASSWTGGNQPQHF.

The CDR3 nucleotides read TGTGCCAGCAGCGCCCCGACTAGCGGGGGGCCGGAGACCCAGTACTTC. This encodes CASSAPTSGGPETQYF. The rearrangement links TRBV5-4 to TRBJ2-5; 13 bases agree with TRBD2. CDR1 is SGHNT and CDR2 is YYREEE in the germline V gene (reference sequence). This CDR3 is built from 16 residues. V was clipped by 4 bases and J by 5 bases; unmatched bases: 8. Full variable domain (missing parts from reference TRBV5-4 and TRBJ2-5): ETGVTQSPTHLIKTRGQQVTLRCSSQSGHNTVSWYQQALGQGPQFIFQYYREEENGRGNFPPRFSGLQFPNYSSELNVNALELDDSALYLCASSAPTSGGPETQYFGPGTRLLVL.

The genes are TRBV5-1 and TRBJ2-1; perhaps TRBD1 as D (5 bases). This CDR3 is 16 amino acids long. V was pared by 2 bases and J by 5 bases, with 17 bases between. CDR1 and CDR2 (germline): SGHRS, YFSETQ. The CDR3: CASSFDRTGIHNEQFF. DNA for the CDR3: TGCGCCAGCAGCTTTGACAGAACGGGTATCCACAATGAGCAGTTCTTC.

This clone has only one observation. V is TRBV5-1 and J is TRBJ2-1; TRBD2 matches at 8 bases. The V and J ends lost 5 bases and 2 bases, in that order; junction bases with no gene match: 9. Looked up from germline, CDR1 is SGHRS and CDR2 is YFSETQ. The CDR3 runs 16 residues. Here the CDR3 DNA reads TGCGCCAGCAGGAGGGAGGCGGGACTAGCCTACAATGAGCAGTTCTTC. Its translation is CASRREAGLAYNEQFF.

This clone was counted between two and nine times. The V and J genes are TRBV2 and TRBJ2-5, with 11 bases aligning to TRBD2. V lost 4 bases to trimming and J lost 5 bases; unmatched junction nucleotides: 12. The CDR3 length is 17 residues. Germline-derived CDR1 and CDR2 are SNHLY and FYNNEI. The CDR3 protein is CASSARLAGGFQETQYF. The CDR3 bases are TGTGCCAGCAGTGCTCGCCTAGCGGGGGGCTTCCAGGAGACCCAGTACTTC.

The chain joins TRBV9 to TRBJ1-1; weak D call: TRBD1 (5 bases). The CDR3 contains 14 residues. Per the germline V gene, CDR1 is SGDLS and CDR2 is YYNGEE. V was pared by 0 bases and J by 3 bases, with 9 bases between. This chain's CDR3 is CASSVAGGDTEAFF. DNA for the CDR3: TGTGCCAGCAGCGTAGCTGGGGGGGACACTGAAGCTTTCTTT.

V gene TRBV12-5 combines with J gene TRBJ2-3, with a tentative D call TRBD1 (7 bases). Germline values: CDR1 LGHNT, CDR2 FRNRAP. V was clipped by 5 bases and J by 5 bases, with 14 bases between them. This CDR3 is 14 amino acids long. In DNA, the CDR3 is TGTGCTAGTGGTCCCGGGCAGGGGGGAGATACGCAGTATTTT. Encoded protein: CASGPGQGGDTQYF.

This chain links TRBV7-3 with TRBJ2-3; 8 positions match TRBD2. The CDR3 has 17 amino acids. Germline V lookup: CDR1 SGHTA, CDR2 FQGTGA. Germline trimming cut 2 bases from V and 7 bases from J; bases unmatched to any gene: 14. This chain's CDR3 is CASSLLPSGGAPHTQYF. In nucleotides, the CDR3 is TGTGCCAGCAGCTTACTCCCCTCCGGGGGGGCCCCACATACGCAGTATTTT.

This clone was observed a few times. V usage is TRBV11-2 and J usage is TRBJ1-3; D remains unclear. The CDR3 sequence is 15 residues long. V was clipped by 0 bases and J by 0 bases, with 6 bases between them. CDR1 and CDR2 from the germline V gene are SGHAT and FQNNGV. The CDR3 bases are TGTGCCAGCAGCTTAGATCGGAGCTCTGGAAACACCATATATTTT. It codes for CASSLDRSSGNTIYF.

With regard to this clone: Germline and junction disagree at one end, which may indicate a read error. V and J are TRBV18 and TRBJ1-2; tentatively, D is TRBD1 (5 bases). Germline CDR1 KGHSH, CDR2 LQKENI. The CDR3 loop spans 13 amino acids. The CDR3 coding sequence is TGTGCCAGCTCACCGCCGGACAAGGGTCCCCCCGACTTC. It codes for CASSPPDKGPPDF.

V is TRBV24-1 and J is TRBJ2-1; D gene unclear. V shed 4 bases and J shed 7 bases, with 4 bases lying between them. The length of the CDR3 is 11 residues. Germline CDR1 is KGHDR and CDR2 is SFDVKD. CDR3 DNA: TGTGCCACCAGTGACATGAATGAGCAGTTCTTC. It is translated as CATSDMNEQFF.

This chain joins TRBV21-1 and TRBJ1-6. TRBV21-1 is classified as a pseudogene. There are 14 residues in the CDR3. The CDR3 DNA is TGTGCCAGCAGCAATCGGTCGATAAATTCACCCCTCCACTTT. This gives the protein CASSNRSINSPLHF.

This clone was detected a few times. This chain connects TRBV2 to TRBJ2-5; a possible D gene is TRBD1 (5 bases). V was clipped by 6 bases and J by 5 bases, with 13 bases between them. The CDR3 is 13 amino acids. Germline CDR1 and CDR2: SNHLY and FYNNEI. This chain's CDR3 is CASRPRVGETQYF. As DNA, the CDR3 is TGTGCCAGCAGGCCCAGGGTCGGCGAGACCCAGTACTTC. Together with reference TRBV2 and TRBJ2-5, the CDR3 gives the full variable domain: EPEVTQTPSHQVTQMGQEVILRCVPISNHLYFYWYRQILGQKVEFLVSFYNNEISEKSEIFDDQFSVERPDGSNFTLKIRSTKLEDSAMYFCASRPRVGETQYFGPGTRLLVL.

The V call is TRBV6-4, the J call TRBJ2-2; the D gene is possibly TRBD1 (5 bases). Germline V gene sequence: CDR1 MRHNA, CDR2 SNTAGT. Trimming cost V 2 bases and J 4 bases, with 11 bases left between them. The CDR3 runs 15 residues. The CDR3 sequence is CASSDLAGPTGELFF. CDR3 DNA: TGTGCCAGCAGTGACCTGGCAGGGCCCACCGGGGAGCTGTTTTTT.

The CDR3 sequence: CASSQETGPYGYTF. CDR3 coding DNA: TGCGCCAGCAGCCAAGAAACAGGTCCCTATGGCTACACCTTC. The chain is built from TRBV4-1 and TRBJ1-2, with D tentatively TRBD1 (5 bases). Germline V gives CDR1 MGHRA, CDR2 YSYEKL. This CDR3 is 14 amino acids long. V was trimmed by 0 bases and J by 4 bases, leaving 9 bases between them.

A few counts support this clone. The sample carries other DNA sequences with the same CDR3. The chain links TRBV7-2 to TRBJ2-7, with TRBD2 matching 8 bases. Germline values: CDR1 SGHTA, CDR2 FQGNSA. The ends lost 2 bases at V and 5 bases at J; junction bases unmatched: 5. The CDR3 sequence is 14 residues long. The CDR3 protein is CASSLTSGGHEQYF. Here the CDR3 DNA reads TGTGCCAGCAGCTTAACCAGCGGGGGACACGAGCAGTACTTC.

The gene calls are TRBV12-3 or TRBV12-4 and TRBJ2-5; D not certain. The CDR3 extends over 13 amino acids. The V gene lost 2 bases and the J gene lost 5 bases, with 9 bases spanning the gap. The CDR3 protein is CASSLTGSETQYF. Here the CDR3 DNA reads TGTGCCAGCAGTTTAACGGGTAGCGAGACCCAGTACTTC.